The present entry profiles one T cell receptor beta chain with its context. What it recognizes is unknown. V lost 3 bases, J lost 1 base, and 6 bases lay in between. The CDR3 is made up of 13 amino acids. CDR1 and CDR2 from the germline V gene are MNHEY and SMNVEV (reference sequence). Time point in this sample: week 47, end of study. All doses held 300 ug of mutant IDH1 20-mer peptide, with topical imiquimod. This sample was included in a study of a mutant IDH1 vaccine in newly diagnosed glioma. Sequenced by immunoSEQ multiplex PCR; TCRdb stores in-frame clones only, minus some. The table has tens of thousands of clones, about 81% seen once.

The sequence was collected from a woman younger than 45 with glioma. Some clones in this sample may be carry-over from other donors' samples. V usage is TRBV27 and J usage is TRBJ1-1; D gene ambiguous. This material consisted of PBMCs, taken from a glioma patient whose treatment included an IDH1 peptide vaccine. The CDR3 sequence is CASSFGQNTEAFF. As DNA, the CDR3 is TGTGCCAGCAGTTTTGGCCAGAACACTGAAGCTTTCTTT.